The 9 T cell receptor beta chains below all came from one sample that was sequenced in a study of OX40 agonist ivuxolimab in advanced cancers. The data were produced by immunoSEQ multiplex PCR, yet TCRdb's version contains in-frame clones alone and is incomplete. The data contain just over 14,000 clones, about 90% of them singletons. The specimen was CD4+ or CD8+ T cells sorted from blood, collected in a trial of the OX40 agonist ivuxolimab. The receptors were gathered from an adult with an advanced solid tumor such as melanoma, head and neck, liver or kidney cancer.

This rearrangement joins TRBV7-9 to TRBJ2-1; 7 positions agree with TRBD1. The CDR3 spans 16 residues. Germline V gives CDR1 SEHNR, CDR2 FQNEAQ (reference sequence). The V and J ends lost 5 bases and 1 base, in that order; junction bases with no gene match: 8. The CDR3 loop reads CASSPGQGESYNEQFF. CDR3 nucleotides: TGTGCCAGCAGCCCCGGGCAGGGGGAATCCTACAATGAGCAGTTCTTC.

The chain joins TRBV9 to TRBJ2-1; 9 bases map to TRBD2. Germline assignment: CDR1 SGDLS and CDR2 YYNGEE. Germline trimming cut 3 bases from V and 8 bases from J; bases unmatched to any gene: 9. This CDR3 region has 15 residues. The CDR3 protein is CASSGLAEPRDEQFF. The CDR3 DNA follows: TGTGCCAGCAGCGGACTAGCGGAGCCTCGGGATGAGCAGTTCTTC.

This chain uses TRBV7-8 with TRBJ1-5; D is uncertain. The germline V and J ends were trimmed by 4 bases and 6 bases, with 10 bases remaining between them. CDR1 SGHVS and CDR2 FQNEAQ come from the germline V gene. This CDR3 is 13 amino acids long. The CDR3 sequence is CASSSDGFQPQHF. CDR3 in DNA: TGTGCCAGCAGCTCCGACGGGTTTCAGCCCCAGCATTTT.

This chain joins TRBV7-8 and TRBJ1-5; tentatively, D is TRBD1 (5 bases). The germline V gene encodes CDR1 SGHVS and CDR2 FQNEAQ. Trimming stripped 5 bases from V and 5 bases from J, with 22 bases between. The CDR3 covers 17 residues. The CDR3 coding sequence is TGTGCCAGCAGCGTCTCTCCCCGGGACGGCTTCTATCAGCCCCAGCATTTT. This codes for CASSVSPRDGFYQPQHF.

The rearrangement joins TRBV7-6 to TRBJ2-1; 10 positions agree with TRBD2. The germline CDR1 and CDR2 sequences are SGHVS and FNYEAQ. This CDR3 region has 16 residues. V lost 1 base to trimming and J lost 5 bases; unmatched junction nucleotides: 5. This chain's CDR3 is CASSLEGLAIDNEQFF. The DNA of the CDR3 is TGTGCCAGCAGCTTAGAGGGACTAGCGATCGACAATGAGCAGTTCTTC.

The chain couples TRBV5-1 to TRBJ2-1, with a possible D match to TRBD1 (6 bases). V was clipped by 4 bases and J by 3 bases, with 20 bases between them. Germline lookup yields CDR1 SGHRS and CDR2 YFSETQ. The CDR3 has 17 amino acids. The CDR3 nucleotides read TGCGCCAGCAGCCCACAAGAGACAGGCCCGTACTACAATGAGCAGTTCTTC. Translated, it gives CASSPQETGPYYNEQFF.

The V and J genes are TRBV7-6 and TRBJ1-5; weak D call: TRBD1 (5 bases). The CDR3 length is 18 residues. Germline V lookup: CDR1 SGHVS, CDR2 FNYEAQ. The V end lost 5 bases, the J end lost 1 base, and 21 bases lay between the germline ends. CDR3 nucleotide sequence: TGTGCCAGCAGCGCCGCCCCTGTGGGGGAGGTAAGCAATCAGCCCCAGCATTTT. It codes for CASSAAPVGEVSNQPQHF.

The chain carries TRBV6-1 and TRBJ2-3; D possibly corresponds to TRBD2 (5 bases). Trimming cost V 7 bases and J 4 bases, with 18 bases left between them. There are 15 residues in the CDR3. Germline V gene data show CDR1 as MNHNS and CDR2 as SASEGT. In DNA, the CDR3 is TGTGCCAGCAATCCCGAGGGTTCTTGGCCAGATACGCAGTATTTT. Amino acid sequence: CASNPEGSWPDTQYF.

This rearrangement joins TRBV25-1 to TRBJ2-2; D possibly corresponds to TRBD1 (6 bases). The CDR3 runs 15 residues. The V end lost 3 bases, the J end lost 4 bases, and 12 bases lay between the germline ends. Germline CDR1 is MGHDK and CDR2 is SYGVNS. The CDR3 DNA follows: TGTGCCAGCAGTGACTACGACAGGATCACCGGGGAGCTGTTTTTT. As protein: CASSDYDRITGELFF.